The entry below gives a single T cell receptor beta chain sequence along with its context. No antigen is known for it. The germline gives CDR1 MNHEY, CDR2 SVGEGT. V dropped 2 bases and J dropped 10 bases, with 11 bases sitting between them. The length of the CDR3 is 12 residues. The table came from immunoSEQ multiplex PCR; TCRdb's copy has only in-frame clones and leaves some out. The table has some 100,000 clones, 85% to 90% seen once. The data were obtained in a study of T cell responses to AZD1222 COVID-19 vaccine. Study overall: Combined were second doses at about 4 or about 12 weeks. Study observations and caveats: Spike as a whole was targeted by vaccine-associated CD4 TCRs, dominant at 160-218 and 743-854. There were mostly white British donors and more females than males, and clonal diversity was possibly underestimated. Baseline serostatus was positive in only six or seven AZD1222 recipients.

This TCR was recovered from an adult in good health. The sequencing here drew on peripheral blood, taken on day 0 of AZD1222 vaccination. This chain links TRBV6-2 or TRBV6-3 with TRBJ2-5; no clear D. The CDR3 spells CASSYARSHQYF. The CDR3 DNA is TGTGCCAGCAGTTACGCGCGTAGCCACCAGTACTTC.